This T cell receptor beta chain comes out of a study of blood T cells in healthy people across ages. The donors, aged roughly 6 to 90, were healthy Caucasians from Russia. Concerning this clonotype: Its antigen is still unknown.

V was trimmed by 7 bases and J by 4 bases, leaving 7 bases between them. The CDR3 extends over 11 amino acids. Germline V gene data show CDR1 as SNHLY and CDR2 as FYNNEI. Primers used in a second PCR of about 7 to 12 cycles were a sample-barcoded 5' primer and a J-beta primer mix. TCRdb re-called the 5' RACE reads through MiXCR, storing one row per CDR3 protein. Of approximately 1.5 million distinct CDR3 sequences listed, about 32% are singletons. Study-wide points: A roughly linear age-dependent decrease characterized TCR beta diversity per million T cells. There were more naive CD4+ cells and higher diversity in long-lived donors than in aged donors.

This sequence originates from a woman aged 25 to 39 in good health. The rearrangement joins TRBV2 to TRBJ1-1; D ambiguous. Source material: blood. Written as DNA, the CDR3 is TGTGCCAGCACGGCCGGCACTGAAGCTTTCTTT. It yields the protein CASTAGTEAFF.